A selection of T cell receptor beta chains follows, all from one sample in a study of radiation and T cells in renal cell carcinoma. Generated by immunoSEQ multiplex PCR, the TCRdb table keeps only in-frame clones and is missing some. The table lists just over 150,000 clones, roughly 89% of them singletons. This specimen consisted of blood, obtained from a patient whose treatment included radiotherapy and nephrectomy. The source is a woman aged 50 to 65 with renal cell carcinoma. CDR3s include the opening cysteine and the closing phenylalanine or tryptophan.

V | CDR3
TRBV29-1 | CSAKQLSGNTIYF
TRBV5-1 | CASSLEGTGSTDTQYF
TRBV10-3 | CAISEANEQFF
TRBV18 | CASSRGTGATEAFF
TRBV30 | CAWSVRPTGELFF
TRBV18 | CASSPIYLDNEQFF
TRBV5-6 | CASSSLRTAETQYF
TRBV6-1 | CASTSHTPNTIYF
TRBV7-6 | CASSDHKVQYF
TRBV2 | CASTAGAGYNYEQYF
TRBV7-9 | CASSPGGSYEQYF
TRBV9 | CASSVEGQDEQYF
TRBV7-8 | CASSFFLRRNNSPLHF
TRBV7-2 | CASSSRTSGGRYEQYF
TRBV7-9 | CASSSPLAGGRNEQFF
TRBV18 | CASSPTGGVTEAFF
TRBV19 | CASSIGSGNYEQYF
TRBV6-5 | CASSPGRDTGELFF